The 21 T cell receptor beta chains in this list originate from one sample, sequenced in a study of CD4 T cells in relation to SARS-CoV-2 and coronaviruses. TCRdb keeps only in-frame clones here, not all; method: immunoSEQ multiplex PCR. Of tens of thousands of clones listed, around 87% are singletons. Sequencing used memory CD4+ T cells from PBMCs. These receptors all come from an adult with COVID-19.

The rearrangement joins TRBV19 to TRBJ1-2; no clear D gene. The ends were cut back, 1 base at V and 7 bases at J, with 10 bases in the middle. The CDR3 has 13 residues. Looked up from germline, CDR1 is LNHDA and CDR2 is SQIVND (reference sequence). The CDR3 sequence: CASSIVRISGYTF. CDR3 in DNA: TGTGCCAGTAGTATAGTCCGCATATCTGGCTACACCTTC.

The J gene is TRBJ1-6, the V gene TRBV12-3 or TRBV12-4; D uncertain. V shed 6 bases and J shed 9 bases, with 12 bases lying between them. CDR3 length: 13 amino acids. The CDR3 coding sequence is TGTGCCAGCAGATCAAATGAACGTTCACCCCTCCACTTT. Translating it yields CASRSNERSPLHF.

V and J are TRBV5-8 and TRBJ1-5, with a tentative D call TRBD1 (6 bases). The CDR3 has 15 amino acids. Looked up from germline, CDR1 is SGHTS and CDR2 is YDEGEE. The V end lost 4 bases, the J end lost 6 bases, and 17 bases lay between the germline ends. In nucleotides, the CDR3 is TGTGCCAGCAGCCCTTATGACAGGCAGAGTCAGCCCCAGCATTTT. Protein sequence: CASSPYDRQSQPQHF.

A single count supports this clone. This chain links TRBV14 with TRBJ1-2; tentative D call: TRBD1 (5 bases). Germline V gene sequence: CDR1 SGHDN, CDR2 FVKESK. The V and J ends lost 4 bases and 8 bases respectively, with 14 bases between them. This CDR3 spans 13 amino acids. The CDR3 protein is CASSPGLDGGYTF. In DNA form, the CDR3 reads TGTGCCAGCAGCCCGGGACTTGATGGGGGCTACACCTTC.

The chain is built from TRBV5-6 and TRBJ2-4; perhaps TRBD1 as D (6 bases). Trimming took off 3 bases at V and 2 bases at J, with 12 bases between the two ends. The CDR3 loop spans 15 amino acids. Per germline, CDR1 SGHDT and CDR2 YYEEEE. The CDR3 DNA sequence: TGTGCCAGCAGCTCACAGGGCTCATCCAAAAACATTCAGTACTTC. It encodes CASSSQGSSKNIQYF.

This sequence joins TRBV5-1 and TRBJ2-2; D perhaps matches TRBD2 (5 bases). The V end was cut by 0 bases, the J end by 6 bases, with 9 bases between. CDR3 length: 14 residues. Germline V gene sequence: CDR1 SGHRS, CDR2 YFSETQ. CDR3 loop: CASSLERLPGELFF. CDR3 sequence (DNA): TGCGCCAGCAGCTTGGAGCGGCTCCCCGGGGAGCTGTTTTTT.

The gene calls are TRBV19 and TRBJ2-7; D may be TRBD2 (5 bases). The CDR3 sequence is 13 residues long. The germline V gene has CDR1 LNHDA and CDR2 SQIVND (reference sequence). The V and J ends lost 3 bases and 1 base respectively, with 7 bases between them. CDR3 region: CASSIPGSYEQYF. The CDR3 region has the DNA TGTGCCAGTAGTATTCCGGGGTCCTACGAGCAGTACTTC.

This clone was detected only a few times. CDR3 sequence (DNA): TGTGCCAGCAGCCAAGACGGTCAGGGAGTCTACGAGCAGTACTTC. This translates into CASSQDGQGVYEQYF. The rearrangement uses TRBV4-2 and TRBJ2-7; D might be TRBD1 or TRBD2, each matching 5 bases. V dropped 0 bases and J dropped 3 bases, with 12 bases sitting between them. CDR3 length: 15 amino acids. Germline loops: CDR1 LGHNA, CDR2 YNFKEQ.

This clone was counted only a few times. V usage is TRBV20-1 and J usage is TRBJ2-7; D might be TRBD2 (6 bases). V lost 3 bases and J 5 bases, leaving 17 bases between the germline ends. The CDR3 is 14 amino acids. From germline, CDR1 is DFQATT and CDR2 SNEGSKA (reference sequence). The CDR3 coding sequence is TGCAGTGCTAGTTACGGGGGAGGATTCGACGAGCAGTACTTC. Its protein product is CSASYGGGFDEQYF.

The rearrangement uses TRBV5-1 and TRBJ1-5; TRBD1 matches 7 bases. The CDR3 consists of 15 residues. The junction had 8 bases not matched to a gene; V was cut back by 4 bases and J by 4 bases. Germline V lookup: CDR1 SGHRS, CDR2 YFSETQ. The DNA of the CDR3 is TGCGCCAGCAGCCAAGGGACAGAGACTAATCAGCCCCAGCATTTT. It codes for CASSQGTETNQPQHF.

The chain carries TRBV19 and TRBJ2-3; 16 nucleotides match TRBD2. Per germline, CDR1 LNHDA and CDR2 SQIVND (reference sequence). CDR3 size: 17 residues. The trim removed 4 bases at V and 14 bases at J, leaving 15 bases unmatched. CDR3 DNA: TGTGCCAGTAGTAAACAAAACCCGGGACTAGCGGGGGGGCGTCGGTATTTT. This translates into CASSKQNPGLAGGRRYF.

For the CDR3, the DNA is TGTGCCAGCAGCTTACGGGCCAGGGTGGACTATGGCTACACCTTC. Amino acid sequence: CASSLRARVDYGYTF. The genes are TRBV11-2 and TRBJ1-2, with D perhaps matching TRBD1 (5 bases). CDR1 and CDR2 from the germline V gene are SGHAT and FQNNGV. The CDR3 extends over 15 amino acids. The V gene lost 2 bases and the J gene lost 3 bases, with 13 bases spanning the gap.

The chain couples TRBV10-3 to TRBJ2-2; 8 positions match TRBD2. V gave up 6 bases and J gave up 6 bases; unmatched junction bases: 9. The CDR3 covers 15 residues. Germline CDR1 is ENHRY and CDR2 is SYGVKD. The CDR3, as DNA: TGTGCCATCAGCATTGACGGGGGGGCCGCCGGGGAGCTGTTTTTT. Protein: CAISIDGGAAGELFF.

The chain employs TRBV5-1 and TRBJ1-6; TRBD1 matches 7 bases. The germline V gene has CDR1 SGHRS and CDR2 YFSETQ. Germline trimming cut 0 bases from V and 7 bases from J; bases unmatched to any gene: 16. The CDR3 length is 19 residues. CDR3 sequence: CASSLDIRGIGGRNSPLHF. For the CDR3, the DNA is TGCGCCAGCAGCTTGGATATACGTGGTATAGGGGGCAGGAATTCACCCCTCCACTTT. Variable domain in full (rest from reference TRBV5-1 and TRBJ1-6): KAGVTQTPRYLIKTRGQQVTLSCSPISGHRSVSWYQQTPGQGLQFLFEYFSETQRNKGNFPGRFSGRQFSNSRSEMNVSTLELGDSALYLCASSLDIRGIGGRNSPLHFGNGTRLTVT.

This chain uses TRBV11-3 with TRBJ2-7; D gene ambiguous. Trimming removed 1 base at V and 0 bases at J, with 7 bases between. The germline V gene has CDR1 SGHNT and CDR2 YENEEA. The CDR3 consists of 14 residues. For the CDR3, the DNA is TGTGCCAGCAGCTTAGGTCTTAGCTCCTACGAGCAGTACTTC. Translated: CASSLGLSSYEQYF. The whole variable domain, remainder taken from reference TRBV11-3 and TRBJ2-7, is EAGVVQSPRYKIIEKKQPVAFWCNPISGHNTLYWYLQNLGQGPELLIRYENEEAVDDSQLPKDRFSAERLKGVDSTLKIQPAELGDSAVYLCASSLGLSSYEQYFGPGTRLTVT.

The chain employs TRBV5-1 and TRBJ1-2, with D uncertain. This CDR3 is built from 15 residues. Germline assignment: CDR1 SGHRS and CDR2 YFSETQ. V gave up 0 bases and J gave up 5 bases, with 14 bases separating them. The CDR3 protein is CASSLDSPETYGYTF. The CDR3 nucleotides read TGCGCCAGCAGCTTGGACAGCCCGGAAACTTATGGCTACACCTTC.

V usage is TRBV21-1 and J usage is TRBJ1-6; TRBD1 is the table's D call, not checked against the DNA. TRBV21-1 is an annotated pseudogene. The CDR3 runs to 15 residues. Here the CDR3 reads CASSTYRGPNSPLHF. For the CDR3, the DNA is TGTGCCAGCAGCACCTACAGGGGGCCTAATTCACCCCTCCACTTT.

The gene calls are TRBV4-2 and TRBJ1-1, with 7 bases matching TRBD1. The CDR3 is made up of 15 amino acids. Germline CDR1 and CDR2: LGHNA and YNFKEQ. With V trimmed by 4 bases and J by 0 bases, 5 bases remained unmatched. CDR3 residues: CASSRQGSMNTEAFF. The CDR3 nucleotides are TGTGCCAGCAGCCGACAGGGAAGTATGAACACTGAAGCTTTCTTT.

The genes are TRBV19 and TRBJ2-7; no clear D gene. Germline V gene lookup returns CDR1 LNHDA and CDR2 SQIVND (reference sequence). V was shortened by 0 bases and J by 3 bases, with 9 bases between the two germline ends. This CDR3 comprises 14 residues. The CDR3 is CASSIDPSSYEQYF. The CDR3 DNA sequence: TGTGCCAGTAGTATAGACCCATCCAGCTACGAGCAGTACTTC.

The chain employs TRBV29-1 and TRBJ2-3, with D possibly matching TRBD2 (6 bases). Germline values: CDR1 SQVTM, CDR2 ANQGSEA. The CDR3 is 15 residues long. V was pared by 4 bases and J by 3 bases, with 17 bases between. The CDR3 protein is CSVGGVVARTDTQYF. The CDR3 DNA is TGCAGCGTTGGGGGGGTTGTAGCGAGGACAGATACGCAGTATTTT.

The CDR3 region has the DNA TGCAGCGTGACCCGACCGGGACGAGAAGAGACCCAGTACTTC. As protein: CSVTRPGREETQYF. The chain has TRBV29-1 and TRBJ2-5; possibly TRBD1 or TRBD2 for D (5 bases each). V was shortened by 6 bases and J by 3 bases, with 17 bases between the two germline ends. Germline V gene data show CDR1 as SQVTM and CDR2 as ANQGSEA. The CDR3 runs 14 residues.